This T cell receptor beta chain was retrieved from a study of tumor-infiltrating lymphocytes in primary liver carcinoma. Study-level information: The tumors, T1-T3 N0M0 lesions, were about 4.2 to 10 cm across.

The researchers produced TCR beta cDNA from roughly 550 ng total RNA with a constant-region primer. Sequencing libraries for TCR beta derived from three nested multiplex PCR rounds that used slightly modified ARM-PCR. The first two PCR rounds used TRBV1-TRBV30 forward primers with a C-beta reverse primer, 9 to 11 cycles each. TCRdb passed the multiplex PCR reads through MiXCR, listing each CDR3 protein once. Here the sample spans about 110,000 distinct CDR3 sequences, approximately 80% being singletons. CDR1 and CDR2 from the germline V gene are SGHAT and FQDESV (reference sequence). V was cut by 10 bases and J by 7 bases, with 16 bases left in between. CDR3 length: 12 residues. A note on this clonotype: Its cognate antigen is unknown.

Findings and caveats of the study: Relative to blood, tumors carried a significantly larger fraction of the repertoire in their top 250 clones (p = 0.039).

Each 20-30 mg portion of unsorted bulk tissue served as the source for co-extraction of RNA and DNA. Patients underwent resection of primary liver carcinoma. V and J are TRBV11-1 and TRBJ2-5; D is uncertain. This clonotype was obtained from a man aged 40-49 years with primary liver carcinoma and hepatitis B virus infection. Sequenced sample: liver tumor tissue from sampling region 3. Indicated subset: tumor region T3, left-lateral pole. CDR3 loop: CATISGALTQYF. The CDR3 DNA is TGTGCCACTATCTCTGGCGCTCTGACCCAGTACTTC.